This is a list of T cell receptor beta chains from one sample in a study of breast tumors, draining lymph nodes, adjacent tissues. TCRdb passed the multiplex PCR reads through MiXCR, listing each CDR3 protein once. The sample has about 230,000 distinct CDR3 sequences, about 30% seen once. The sequencing input was axillary lymph node tissue. The receptors were gathered from a female donor with breast cancer. Some clones in this sample may be carry-over from other donors' samples. CDR3s include the opening cysteine and the closing phenylalanine or tryptophan. A D gene is named only where the DNA matches it firmly. Size tells how often a clone was seen (once, few, many) or the class of an expanded clone, and some rows leave it out.

V gene: TRBV6-6; D gene: NA; clone size: many; J gene: TRBJ1-2; CDR3 protein: CASRSSAANYGYTF; CDR3 DNA: TGTGCCAGCAGATCCTCAGCCGCTAACTATGGCTACACCTTC
V gene: TRBV9; D gene: NA; clone size: NA; J gene: TRBJ1-6; CDR3 protein: CASSGHFRTNYPLHF; CDR3 DNA: TGTGCCAGCAGCGGACATTTTCGGACCAATTACCCCCTCCACTTT
V gene: TRBV4-3; D gene: TRBD1; clone size: many; J gene: TRBJ1-2; CDR3 protein: CASSQGTGGGYTF; CDR3 DNA: TGCGCCAGCAGCCAAGGGACAGGGGGTGGCTACACCTTC
V gene: TRBV20-1; D gene: NA; clone size: NA; J gene: TRBJ1-5; CDR3 protein: CSAAFTSGNQPQHF; CDR3 DNA: TGCAGTGCTGCATTTACGAGTGGCAATCAGCCCCAGCATTTT
V gene: TRBV9; D gene: NA; clone size: many; J gene: TRBJ2-7; CDR3 protein: CASSSRNYEQYF; CDR3 DNA: TGTGCCAGCAGCTCGCGAAACTACGAGCAGTACTTC
V gene: TRBV19; D gene: NA; clone size: many; J gene: TRBJ2-5; CDR3 protein: CASSIGGGFQETQYF; CDR3 DNA: TGTGCCAGTAGTATAGGTGGAGGGTTCCAAGAGACCCAGTACTTC
V gene: TRBV4-1; D gene: NA; clone size: many; J gene: TRBJ2-3; CDR3 protein: CASSQVDGGTDTQYF; CDR3 DNA: TGCGCCAGCAGCCAAGTCGATGGGGGCACAGATACGCAGTATTTT
V gene: TRBV7-3; D gene: TRBD2; clone size: NA; J gene: TRBJ2-1; CDR3 protein: CASSYAGTSGSSYNEQFF; CDR3 DNA: TGTGCCAGCAGTTACGCCGGGACTAGCGGAAGCTCCTACAATGAGCAGTTCTTC
V gene: TRBV5-8; D gene: TRBD2; clone size: many; J gene: TRBJ2-1; CDR3 protein: CASSSGSLDEQFF; CDR3 DNA: TGTGCCAGCAGCAGCGGGAGCCTCGATGAGCAGTTCTTC
V gene: TRBV6-5; D gene: TRBD1; clone size: NA; J gene: TRBJ2-7; CDR3 protein: CASSPQRTGTYEQYF; CDR3 DNA: TGTGCCAGCAGCCCCCAGAGGACAGGAACCTACGAGCAGTACTTC
V gene: TRBV7-3; D gene: TRBD2; clone size: many; J gene: TRBJ2-1; CDR3 protein: CASSSQAGVSYNEQFF; CDR3 DNA: TGTGCCAGCAGCTCCCAAGCGGGGGTCTCCTACAATGAGCAGTTCTTC
V gene: TRBV7-9; D gene: TRBD1; clone size: many; J gene: TRBJ1-2; CDR3 protein: CASSLGAGQVYGYPF; CDR3 DNA: TGTGCCAGCAGCTTAGGGGCCGGACAGGTCTATGGCTACCCCTTC
V gene: TRBV7-8; D gene: TRBD1; clone size: many; J gene: TRBJ2-6; CDR3 protein: CASSLDLQGLRPGANVLTF; CDR3 DNA: TGTGCCAGCAGCTTAGATCTACAGGGGCTCCGGCCTGGGGCCAACGTCCTGACTTTC
V gene: TRBV12-3/TRBV12-4; D gene: TRBD1; clone size: NA; J gene: TRBJ1-1; CDR3 protein: CASQGTGKTEAFF; CDR3 DNA: TGTGCCAGCCAAGGGACAGGGAAAACTGAAGCTTTCTTT
V gene: TRBV9; D gene: NA; clone size: many; J gene: TRBJ2-7; CDR3 protein: CASSVAETGGRYEQYF; CDR3 DNA: TGTGCCAGCAGCGTAGCTGAGACCGGGGGTAGGTACGAGCAGTACTTC
V gene: TRBV6-2/TRBV6-3; D gene: TRBD2; clone size: many; J gene: TRBJ2-7; CDR3 protein: CASRPRGSGSYEQYF; CDR3 DNA: TGTGCCAGCAGACCCCGGGGTAGCGGGAGCTACGAGCAGTACTTC
V gene: TRBV19; D gene: TRBD1; clone size: many; J gene: TRBJ2-2; CDR3 protein: CASSPGTVNTGELFF; CDR3 DNA: TGTGCCAGTAGTCCGGGGACAGTGAACACCGGGGAGCTGTTTTTT
V gene: TRBV29-1; D gene: TRBD1; clone size: NA; J gene: TRBJ2-1; CDR3 protein: CSVGTGQEQFF; CDR3 DNA: TGCAGCGTCGGGACAGGGCAGGAGCAGTTCTTC
V gene: TRBV6-1; D gene: TRBD2; clone size: NA; J gene: TRBJ2-1; CDR3 protein: CASTPGTSGRQYNEQFF; CDR3 DNA: TGTGCCAGCACCCCCGGGACTAGCGGGAGGCAGTACAATGAGCAGTTCTTC
V gene: TRBV19; D gene: TRBD1; clone size: many; J gene: TRBJ1-4; CDR3 protein: CASSITGGREKLFF; CDR3 DNA: TGTGCCAGTAGTATCACAGGGGGCCGGGAAAAACTGTTTTTT
V gene: TRBV12-3/TRBV12-4; D gene: NA; clone size: NA; J gene: TRBJ1-2; CDR3 protein: CASSPGQRGYTF; CDR3 DNA: TGTGCCAGCAGCCCCGGACAGAGAGGCTACACCTTC
V gene: TRBV2; D gene: NA; clone size: NA; J gene: TRBJ1-3; CDR3 protein: CASSRQPSGNTIYF; CDR3 DNA: TGTGCCAGCAGTAGACAGCCTTCTGGAAACACCATATATTTT
V gene: TRBV18; D gene: NA; clone size: many; J gene: TRBJ2-7; CDR3 protein: CASSPHLGHYEQYF; CDR3 DNA: TGTGCCAGCTCACCCCACTTGGGCCACTACGAGCAGTACTTC